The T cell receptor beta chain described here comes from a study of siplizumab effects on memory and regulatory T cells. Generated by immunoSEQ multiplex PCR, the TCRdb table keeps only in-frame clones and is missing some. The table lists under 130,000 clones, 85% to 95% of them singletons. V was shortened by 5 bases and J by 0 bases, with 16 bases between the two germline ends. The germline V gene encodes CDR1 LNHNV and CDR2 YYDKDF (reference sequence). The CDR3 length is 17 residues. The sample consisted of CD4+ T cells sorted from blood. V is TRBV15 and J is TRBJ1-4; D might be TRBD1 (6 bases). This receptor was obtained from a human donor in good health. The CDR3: CATSWGGAVATNEKLFF. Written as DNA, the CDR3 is TGTGCCACCAGCTGGGGGGGGGCAGTTGCAACTAATGAAAAACTGTTTTTT.